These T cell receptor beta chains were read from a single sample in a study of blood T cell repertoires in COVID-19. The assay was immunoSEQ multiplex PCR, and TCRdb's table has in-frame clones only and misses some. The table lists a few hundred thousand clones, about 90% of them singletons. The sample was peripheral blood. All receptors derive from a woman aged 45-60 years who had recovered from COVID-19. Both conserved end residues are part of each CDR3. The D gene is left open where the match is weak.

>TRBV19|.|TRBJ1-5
CASSGRQGNQPQHF
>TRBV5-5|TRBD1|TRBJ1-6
CASSPRGQGYSPLHF
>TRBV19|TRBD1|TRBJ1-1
CASSKRDRGAMNTEAFF
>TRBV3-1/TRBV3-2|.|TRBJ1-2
CASSQGLTASNYGYTF
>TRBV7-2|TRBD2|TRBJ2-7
CASSLVAGGREQYF
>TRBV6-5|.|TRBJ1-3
CASSSVSGNTIYF
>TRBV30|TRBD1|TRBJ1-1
CAWSGPDRGRTEAFF
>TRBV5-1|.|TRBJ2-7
CASSLDVRKQYF
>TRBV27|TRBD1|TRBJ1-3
CASSPELDRGTGNTIYF
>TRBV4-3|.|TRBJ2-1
CASSQEPVRYNEQFF
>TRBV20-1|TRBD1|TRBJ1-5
CSASSLTQGAMGWDQPQHF
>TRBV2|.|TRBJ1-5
CASSDAGRNQPQHF
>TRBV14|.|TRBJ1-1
CASSQTGIRSEAFF
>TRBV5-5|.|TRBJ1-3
CASSYRTGREYTIYF
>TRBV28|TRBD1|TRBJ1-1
CASSLLRTGETEAFF
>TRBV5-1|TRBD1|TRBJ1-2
CASSFGTGTYGYTF
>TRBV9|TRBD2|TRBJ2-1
CASSVVGLAGGNEQFF
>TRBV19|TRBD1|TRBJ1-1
CASSKDREGYDTEAFF
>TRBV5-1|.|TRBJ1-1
CASSLVLNTEAFF
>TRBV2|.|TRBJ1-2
CASSEQGLRGYTF
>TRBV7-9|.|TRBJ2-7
CASSFVPNRQVLGYEQYF
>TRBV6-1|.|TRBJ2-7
CASSSGRLSSYEQYF
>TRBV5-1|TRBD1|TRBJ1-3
CASSLYRGLLGNTIYF
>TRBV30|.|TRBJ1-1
CAWIGLGPRYTEAFF
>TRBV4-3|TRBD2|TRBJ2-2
CASSQGAGVRTGELFF
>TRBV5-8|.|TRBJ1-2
CASTRGGANYGYTF
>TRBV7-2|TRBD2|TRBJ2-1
CASSPAGDREQFF
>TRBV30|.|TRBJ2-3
CAWGSQTDTQYF
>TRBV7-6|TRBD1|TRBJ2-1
CASSLVRTGGRNEQFF
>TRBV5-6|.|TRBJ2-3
CASRGAGVTDTQYF
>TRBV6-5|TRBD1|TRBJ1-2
CASSSTGVGNYGYTF
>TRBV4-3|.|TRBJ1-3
CASSQVLLGVTIYF
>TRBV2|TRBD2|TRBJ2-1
CASRVSGGAGNEQFF
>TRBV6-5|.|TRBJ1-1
CASSYGENTEAFF
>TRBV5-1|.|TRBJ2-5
CASSLQGQQETQYF
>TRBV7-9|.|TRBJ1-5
CASSAGGEAQPQHF
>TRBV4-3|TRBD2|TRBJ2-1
CASSPRGAGVYNEQFF
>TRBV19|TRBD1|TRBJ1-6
CASSAGTGPRSPLHF
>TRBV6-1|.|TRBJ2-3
CASSERGPFGDTQYF
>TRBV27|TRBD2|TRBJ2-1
CASSDHRDYDNEQFF
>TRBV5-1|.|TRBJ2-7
CASSYGQPYEQYF
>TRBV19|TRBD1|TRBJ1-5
CASSIFPGTGVNQPQHF
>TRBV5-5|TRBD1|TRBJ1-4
CASSQGGWGEKLFF
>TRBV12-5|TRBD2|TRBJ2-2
CASGLVRSGGFTGELFF
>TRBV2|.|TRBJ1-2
CASSNGQILKYGYTF